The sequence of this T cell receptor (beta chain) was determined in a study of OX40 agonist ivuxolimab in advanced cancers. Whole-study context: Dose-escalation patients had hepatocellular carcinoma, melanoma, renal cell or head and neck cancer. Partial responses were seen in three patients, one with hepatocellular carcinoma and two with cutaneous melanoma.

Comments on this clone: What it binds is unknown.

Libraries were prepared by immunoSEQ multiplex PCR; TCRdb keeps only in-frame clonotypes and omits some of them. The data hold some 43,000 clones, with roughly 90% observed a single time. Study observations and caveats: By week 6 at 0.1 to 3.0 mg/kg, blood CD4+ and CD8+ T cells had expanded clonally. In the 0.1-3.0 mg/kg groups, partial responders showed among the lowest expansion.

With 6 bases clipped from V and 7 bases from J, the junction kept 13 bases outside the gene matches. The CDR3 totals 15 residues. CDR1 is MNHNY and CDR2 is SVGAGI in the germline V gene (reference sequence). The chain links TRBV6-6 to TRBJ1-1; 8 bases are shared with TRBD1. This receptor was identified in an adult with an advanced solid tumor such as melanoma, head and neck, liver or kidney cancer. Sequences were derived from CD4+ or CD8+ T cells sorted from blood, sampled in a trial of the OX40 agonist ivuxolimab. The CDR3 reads CASSEPRTGLFEAFF. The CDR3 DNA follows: TGTGCCAGCAGCGAACCACGGACAGGGTTATTTGAAGCTTTCTTT.